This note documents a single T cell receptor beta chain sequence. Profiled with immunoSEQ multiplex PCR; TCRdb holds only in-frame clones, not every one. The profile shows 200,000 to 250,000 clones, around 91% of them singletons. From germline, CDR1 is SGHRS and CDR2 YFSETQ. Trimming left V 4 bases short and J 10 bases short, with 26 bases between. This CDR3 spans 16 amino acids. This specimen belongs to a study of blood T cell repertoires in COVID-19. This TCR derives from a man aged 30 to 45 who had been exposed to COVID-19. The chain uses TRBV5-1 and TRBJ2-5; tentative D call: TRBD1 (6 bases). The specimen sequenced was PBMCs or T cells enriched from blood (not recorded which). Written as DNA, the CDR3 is TGCGCCAGCAGCCCGACCGTTGGCCAGGGGTTGGAGGACCAGTACTTC. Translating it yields CASSPTVGQGLEDQYF. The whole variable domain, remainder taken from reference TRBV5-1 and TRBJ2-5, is KAGVTQTPRYLIKTRGQQVTLSCSPISGHRSVSWYQQTPGQGLQFLFEYFSETQRNKGNFPGRFSGRQFSNSRSEMNVSTLELGDSALYLCASSPTVGQGLEDQYFGPGTRLLVL.